Each of the 14 T cell receptor beta chains below was sequenced from the same sample in a study of T cells after yellow fever vaccination. TCRdb reanalysed the 5' RACE reads using MiXCR and keeps one entry per CDR3 protein. The top ten hold around a fifth of the sample, which has some 250,000 distinct CDR3 sequences, 3.6% seen once. This sample comprised PBMCs, obtained 15 days after the yellow fever booster vaccination. Receptor source: a young man who received the YFV17D yellow fever vaccine.

This clonotype has a count of ten or more. V is TRBV12-3 or TRBV12-4 and J is TRBJ2-1, with D possibly matching TRBD1 (6 bases). The ends were cut back, 5 bases at V and 10 bases at J, with 21 bases in the middle. The CDR3 sequence is 15 residues long. As DNA, the CDR3 is TGTGCCAGCAGTCCCCGATGGGTCCACAGGGCAGAGCAGTTCTTC. The encoded protein is CASSPRWVHRAEQFF.

CDR3 residues: CSGGGGRYGYTF. The CDR3 nucleotides read TGCAGTGGGGGCGGGGGCAGATATGGCTACACCTTC. J is TRBJ1-2 and V is TRBV20-1; perhaps TRBD1 as D (6 bases). CDR3 length: 12 residues. CDR1 is DFQATT and CDR2 is SNEGSKA in the germline V gene (reference sequence). The V gene lost 7 bases and the J gene lost 5 bases, with 14 bases spanning the gap.

This clonotype was seen repeatedly, ten times or more. J is TRBJ2-2 and V is TRBV6-5; D gene unclear. Germline V gives CDR1 MNHEY, CDR2 SVGAGI. There are 12 residues in the CDR3. V was pared by 6 bases and J by 7 bases, with 9 bases between. The CDR3 loop is CASRGWIGELFF. The CDR3 DNA reads TGTGCCAGCAGGGGGTGGATCGGGGAGCTGTTTTTT.

In this sample, this clonotype turned up many times. This chain joins TRBV12-3 or TRBV12-4 and TRBJ2-2, with 8 positions matching TRBD2. The CDR3 is 14 amino acids. The trim removed 1 base at V and 7 bases at J, leaving 2 bases unmatched. The CDR3 protein is CASSLGLAHGELFF. The CDR3, as DNA: TGTGCCAGCAGTTTAGGACTAGCGCACGGGGAGCTGTTTTTT.

This clonotype was counted many times. The genes are TRBV4-1 and TRBJ2-5, with 12 nucleotides matching TRBD2. Germline values: CDR1 MGHRA, CDR2 YSYEKL. There are 16 residues in the CDR3. The V segment lost 6 bases and the J segment 1 base; nucleotides outside the gene matches: 6. CDR3 nucleotides: TGCGCCAGCAGTCAAACTAGCGGGGGGTTCCAAGAGACCCAGTACTTC. Its translation is CASSQTSGGFQETQYF.

The CDR3, as DNA: TGTGCCATCAGTGAAGAGTCTAGCCTCTACAATGAGCAGTTCTTC. Protein product: CAISEESSLYNEQFF. The chain carries TRBV10-3 and TRBJ2-1, with TRBD2 as a possible D gene (5 bases). This CDR3 is built from 15 residues. Germline CDR1 ENHRY, CDR2 SYGVKD. V lost 3 bases to trimming and J lost 3 bases, with 12 bases between them.

This clonotype was picked up many times. The gene calls are TRBV10-3 and TRBJ2-2; D not certain. In germline, CDR1 is ENHRY, CDR2 SYGVKD. CDR3 size: 14 residues. V lost 6 bases and J lost 1, with 9 bases in between. The CDR3 coding sequence is TGTGCCATCAGCCCGGGCCGGAACACCGGGGAGCTGTTTTTT. This encodes CAISPGRNTGELFF.

This clonotype has at least ten counts. The V gene is TRBV27, the J gene TRBJ1-2; 8 nucleotides agree with TRBD1. After removal of 4 bases from V and 7 bases from J, the junction contained 11 bases not matched to a gene. In germline, CDR1 is MNHEY, CDR2 SMNVEV (reference sequence). The CDR3 totals 15 residues. The CDR3 protein is CASSYSRTGSSGYTF. CDR3 DNA: TGTGCCAGCAGTTATTCTAGGACAGGGAGCAGTGGCTACACCTTC.

This clonotype was seen a handful of times. The chain uses TRBV28 and TRBJ1-2, with D unclear. Trimming removed 10 bases at V and 0 bases at J, with 12 bases between. Per germline, CDR1 MDHEN and CDR2 SYDVKM. There are 13 residues in the CDR3. CDR3 sequence (DNA): TGTGCCACCACCACTGAGACTAACTATGGCTACACCTTC. This encodes CATTTETNYGYTF.

The chain couples TRBV21-1 to TRBJ2-2. TRBV21-1 is recorded as a pseudogene. The CDR3 extends over 15 amino acids. DNA of the CDR3: TGTGCCAGCAGCAAAGAAGACCTAAACACCGGGGAGCTGTTTTTT. Translation: CASSKEDLNTGELFF.

The V gene is TRBV9, the J gene TRBJ1-1; 7 bases match TRBD1. Germline V CDR1 and CDR2: SGDLS, YYNGEE. Unmatched junction bases numbered 18, after V lost 4 bases and J lost 3 bases. The CDR3 loop spans 18 amino acids. The CDR3 protein is CASSPGHRGISLDTEAFF. CDR3 nucleotide sequence: TGTGCCAGCAGCCCAGGCCACAGGGGTATTTCGTTGGACACTGAAGCTTTCTTT. The variable domain in full, with the rest retrieved from reference TRBV9 and TRBJ1-1, is DSGVTQTPKHLITATGQRVTLRCSPRSGDLSVYWYQQSLDQGLQFLIQYYNGEERAKGNILERFSAQQFPDLHSELNLSSLELGDSALYFCASSPGHRGISLDTEAFFGQGTRLTVV.

This clonotype was counted ten times or more. The chain couples TRBV5-4 to TRBJ2-5; weak D call: TRBD1 (6 bases). V lost 1 base to trimming and J lost 4 bases, with 11 bases between them. The CDR3 has 14 amino acids. Germline V gene data show CDR1 as SGHNT and CDR2 as YYREEE (reference sequence). CDR3 region: CASSLQGSRETQYF. The CDR3 DNA follows: TGTGCCAGCAGCTTGCAGGGGTCAAGAGAGACCCAGTACTTC.

This clonotype came up many times. The gene calls are TRBV5-1 and TRBJ2-1; TRBD2 might be the D (6 bases). Germline V CDR1 and CDR2: SGHRS, YFSETQ. V lost 4 bases and J lost 0, with 14 bases in between. The CDR3 has 16 residues. CDR3 region: CASSRVGGVSYNEQFF. CDR3 nucleotides: TGCGCCAGCAGCCGCGTGGGCGGGGTCTCCTACAATGAGCAGTTCTTC. Looking up the rest from reference TRBV5-1 and TRBJ2-1 gives the full variable domain: KAGVTQTPRYLIKTRGQQVTLSCSPISGHRSVSWYQQTPGQGLQFLFEYFSETQRNKGNFPGRFSGRQFSNSRSEMNVSTLELGDSALYLCASSRVGGVSYNEQFFGPGTRLTVL.

This clonotype was seen repeatedly, ten times or more. The chain uses TRBV4-3 and TRBJ1-6, with 7 bases aligning to TRBD1. The CDR3 is 15 amino acids. The germline CDR1 and CDR2 sequences are LGHNA and YSLEER. With V trimmed by 2 bases and J by 9 bases, 7 bases remained unmatched. Written as DNA, the CDR3 is TGCGCCAGCAGCCAAAAAGGGACAGACTCTTCACCCCTCCACTTT. As protein: CASSQKGTDSSPLHF.